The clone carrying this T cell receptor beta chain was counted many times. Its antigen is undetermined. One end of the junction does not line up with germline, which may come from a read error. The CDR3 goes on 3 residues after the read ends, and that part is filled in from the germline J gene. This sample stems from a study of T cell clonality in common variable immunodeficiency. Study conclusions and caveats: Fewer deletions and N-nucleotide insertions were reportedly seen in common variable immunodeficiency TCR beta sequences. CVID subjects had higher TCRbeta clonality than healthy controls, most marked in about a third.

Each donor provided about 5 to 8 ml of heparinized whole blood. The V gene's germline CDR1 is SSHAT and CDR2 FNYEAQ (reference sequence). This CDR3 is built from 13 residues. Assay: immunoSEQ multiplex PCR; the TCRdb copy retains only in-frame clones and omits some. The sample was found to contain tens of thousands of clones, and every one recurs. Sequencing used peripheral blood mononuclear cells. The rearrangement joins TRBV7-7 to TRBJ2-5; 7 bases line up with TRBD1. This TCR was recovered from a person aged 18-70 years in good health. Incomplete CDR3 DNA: TGTGCTAGCAGCTTAAACAGGGGAGAGACC. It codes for CASSLNRGET. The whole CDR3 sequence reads CASSLNRGETQYF.